The sequence of this TCR beta chain was determined in a study of T cells in Graves' hyperthyroidism and ophthalmopathy. Amplified TCR beta CDR3 regions derived from RNA transcripts. The HTBI set primed first-round TCR CDR3 RT-PCR. TCRdb processed the multiplex PCR reads anew with MiXCR; each CDR3 protein has one entry. Among 350,000 to 400,000 distinct CDR3 sequences, about 15% were seen once, and the ten largest hold about 31%. At least ten counts were recorded for this clonotype. Looked up from germline, CDR1 is MNHEY and CDR2 is SMNVEV (reference sequence). With 3 bases clipped from V and 5 bases from J, the junction kept 2 bases outside the gene matches. There are 13 residues in the CDR3.

This chain joins TRBV27 and TRBJ2-3, with TRBD1 identical over 7 bases. Input material: blood. The clonotype originates from a woman younger than 45 with Graves' hyperthyroidism. DNA of the CDR3: TGTGCCAGCAGTTTGCGGACAGGAGATACGCAGTATTTT. Translated, it gives CASSLRTGDTQYF.